A selection of T cell receptor beta chains follows, all from one sample in a study of blood T cell repertoires in COVID-19. Profiling relied on immunoSEQ multiplex PCR, and the TCRdb table lists in-frame clones only, not all of them. The data hold about 170,000 clones, with approximately 84% observed a single time. Sequences were obtained from peripheral blood. These TCRs come from a man aged 40-49 years who had recovered from COVID-19. CDR3s include the opening cysteine and the closing phenylalanine or tryptophan. Each record gives: clone size, J gene, V gene, D gene, CDR3 protein, CDR3 DNA. A D gene is named only where the DNA matches it firmly. The size of a clone is reported for some rows only, either as once, few or many, or as a class for expanded clones.

. TRBJ2-7 TRBV7-2 TRBD1 CASSLPGTGRAEQYF TGTGCCAGCAGCTTACCCGGGACAGGGCGTGCCGAGCAGTACTTC
. TRBJ1-2 TRBV29-1 TRBD1 CSAGTGYGYTF TGCAGCGCAGGGACAGGTTATGGCTACACCTTC
. TRBJ1-2 TRBV6-5 TRBD1 CASSQTGGAYGYTF TGTGCCAGCAGCCAGACAGGGGGTGCCTATGGCTACACCTTC
. TRBJ2-3 TRBV29-1 . CSAVGGATDTQYF TGCAGCGCGGTAGGGGGGGCCACAGATACGCAGTATTTT
. TRBJ2-2 TRBV29-1 . CSVDRNTGELFF TGCAGCGTAGACAGAAACACCGGGGAGCTGTTTTTT
. TRBJ2-4 TRBV3-1/TRBV3-2 TRBD2 CASSPGLAGLAKNIQYF TGTGCCAGCAGCCCGGGACTAGCGGGGCTAGCCAAAAACATTCAGTACTTC
. TRBJ2-1 TRBV30 TRBD1 CACRDSRYNEQFF TGTGCCTGCCGGGACAGCCGTTACAATGAGCAGTTCTTC
. TRBJ1-1 TRBV6-5 . CASSYLGQNTEAFF TGTGCCAGCAGTTACCTCGGACAGAACACTGAAGCTTTCTTT
once TRBJ1-3 TRBV13 . CASSLEGGAGGNTIYF TGTGCCAGCAGCTTAGAAGGGGGAGCGGGAGGAAACACCATATATTTT
. TRBJ1-2 TRBV12-3/TRBV12-4 . CASSPLGYGYTF TGTGCCAGCAGCCCACTTGGTTATGGCTACACCTTC
. TRBJ1-5 TRBV9 . CASSEGGNQPQHF TGTGCCAGCAGCGAGGGGGGCAATCAGCCCCAGCATTTT
. TRBJ2-5 TRBV15 TRBD2 CATSRGAGWTSGAQETQYF TGTGCCACCAGCAGAGGGGCAGGCTGGACTAGCGGGGCACAAGAGACCCAGTACTTC
. TRBJ1-5 TRBV28 . CASGGEGNQPQHF TGTGCCAGCGGAGGGGAGGGCAATCAGCCCCAGCATTTT
. TRBJ2-7 TRBV7-9 TRBD2 CASAGLADYEQYF TGTGCCAGCGCGGGACTAGCGGACTACGAGCAGTACTTC
. TRBJ2-5 TRBV5-1 . CASSLEGGVVGRQTQYF TGCGCCAGCAGCTTGGAGGGAGGAGTAGTAGGCCGGCAGACCCAGTACTTC
. TRBJ1-4 TRBV6-5 . CASRGVVGEKLFF TGTGCCAGCCGCGGCGTGGTGGGTGAAAAACTGTTTTTT
few TRBJ2-7 TRBV6-5 . CASSAVYEQYF TGTGCCAGCAGCGCGGTCTACGAGCAGTACTTC
few TRBJ1-1 TRBV4-3 . CASSPRRVSTEAFF TGCGCCAGCAGCCCGCGGCGGGTGAGCACTGAAGCTTTCTTT
once TRBJ1-1 TRBV4-2 . CASSPSSRMNTEAFF TGTGCCAGCAGCCCCTCATCGCGTATGAACACTGAAGCTTTCTTT
once TRBJ2-7 TRBV21-1 . CASSRSRGLRYEQYF TGTGCCAGCAGCCGTTCCCGGGGACTTCGTTACGAGCAGTACTTC
. TRBJ2-7 TRBV4-3 TRBD2 CASSQARAGRMGEQYF TGCGCCAGCAGCCAAGCTCGAGCGGGGAGGATGGGGGAGCAGTACTTC
few TRBJ1-2 TRBV6-1 . CASSARWAAQDYGYTF TGTGCCAGCAGTGCCAGGTGGGCAGCTCAAGACTATGGCTACACCTTC
. TRBJ2-5 TRBV7-9 . CASSLTQGPFKETQYF TGTGCCAGCAGCTTAACCCAGGGTCCGTTCAAAGAGACCCAGTACTTC
. TRBJ1-5 TRBV6-2/TRBV6-3 . CASSYRHGGVQPQHF TGTGCCAGCAGTTACCGGCACGGAGGTGTTCAGCCCCAGCATTTT
. TRBJ2-2 TRBV7-6 . CASSDTENTGELFF TGTGCCAGCAGCGATACAGAAAACACCGGGGAGCTGTTTTTT
. TRBJ2-1 TRBV7-2 . CASSLLFNEQFF TGTGCCAGCAGCTTACTATTCAATGAGCAGTTCTTC
. TRBJ2-5 TRBV11-3 . CASSANPLGNPRGETQYF TGTGCCAGCAGCGCGAATCCTTTGGGGAACCCCCGCGGGGAGACCCAGTACTTC
. TRBJ1-1 TRBV12-3/TRBV12-4 . CASSFQLNTEAFF TGTGCCAGCAGTTTTCAGTTGAACACTGAAGCTTTCTTT
. TRBJ2-1 TRBV4-2 . CASSPGQHLMGEQFF TGTGCCAGCAGCCCAGGACAGCACTTGATGGGTGAGCAGTTCTTC